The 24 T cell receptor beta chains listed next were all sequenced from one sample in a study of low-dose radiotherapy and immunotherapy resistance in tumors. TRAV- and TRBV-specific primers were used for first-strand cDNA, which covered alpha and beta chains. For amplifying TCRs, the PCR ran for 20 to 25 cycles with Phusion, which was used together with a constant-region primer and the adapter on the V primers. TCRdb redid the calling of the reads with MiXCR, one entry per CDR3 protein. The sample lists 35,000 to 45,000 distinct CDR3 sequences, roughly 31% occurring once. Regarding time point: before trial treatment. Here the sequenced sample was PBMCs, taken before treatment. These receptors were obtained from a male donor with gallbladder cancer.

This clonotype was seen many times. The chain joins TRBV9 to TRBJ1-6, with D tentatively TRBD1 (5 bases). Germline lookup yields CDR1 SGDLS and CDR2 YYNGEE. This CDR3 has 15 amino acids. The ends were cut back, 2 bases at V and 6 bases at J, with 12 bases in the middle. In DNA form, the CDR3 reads TGTGCCAGCAGCGTTTCCGGGACCAGTAATTCACCCCTCCACTTT. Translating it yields CASSVSGTSNSPLHF.

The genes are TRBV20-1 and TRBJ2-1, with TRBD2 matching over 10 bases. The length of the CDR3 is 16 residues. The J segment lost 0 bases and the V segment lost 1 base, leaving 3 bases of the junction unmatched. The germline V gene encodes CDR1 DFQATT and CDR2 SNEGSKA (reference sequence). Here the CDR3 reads CSARASSGGSYNEQFF. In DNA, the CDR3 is TGCAGTGCTAGAGCTTCTAGCGGGGGCTCCTACAATGAGCAGTTCTTC.

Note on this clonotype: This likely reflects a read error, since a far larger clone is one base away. The CDR3 sequence is CASTETPSSGETQFF. For the CDR3, the DNA is TGTGCCAGCACCGAAACCCCGTCTAGCGGAGAGACCCAGTTCTTC. The chain links TRBV27 to TRBJ2-1; 7 nucleotides match TRBD2. Per the germline V gene, CDR1 is MNHEY and CDR2 is SMNVEV (reference sequence). The CDR3 totals 15 residues. The junction had 19 bases not matched to a gene; V was cut back by 7 bases and J by 13 bases.

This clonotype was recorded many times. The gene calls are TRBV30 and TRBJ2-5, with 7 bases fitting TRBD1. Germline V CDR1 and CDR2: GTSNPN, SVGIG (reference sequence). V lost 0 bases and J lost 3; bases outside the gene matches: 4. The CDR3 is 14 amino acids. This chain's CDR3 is CAWSVTGSKETQYF. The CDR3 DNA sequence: TGTGCCTGGAGTGTGACAGGGAGTAAAGAGACCCAGTACTTC.

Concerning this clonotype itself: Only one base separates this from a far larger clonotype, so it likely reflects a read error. The CDR3, as DNA: TGTGCCAGCAGTTCGGCAGGGGGCCGCACTGAGCAGTACTTC. It is translated as CASSSAGGRTEQYF. The chain joins TRBV27 to TRBJ2-7; 8 bases agree with TRBD1. This CDR3 region has 14 residues. From germline, CDR1 is MNHEY and CDR2 SMNVEV (reference sequence). After removal of 4 bases from V and 7 bases from J, the junction contained 9 bases not matched to a gene.

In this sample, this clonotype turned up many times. In DNA form, the CDR3 reads TGTGCCAGCAGTGACTCCGTCACAGATACGCAGTATTTT. It codes for CASSDSVTDTQYF. This chain uses TRBV6-4 with TRBJ2-3; D is ambiguous. Trimming shortened V by 0 bases and J by 2 bases, and 3 bases separated the two germline ends. This CDR3 has 13 residues. Germline CDR1 is MRHNA and CDR2 is SNTAGT.

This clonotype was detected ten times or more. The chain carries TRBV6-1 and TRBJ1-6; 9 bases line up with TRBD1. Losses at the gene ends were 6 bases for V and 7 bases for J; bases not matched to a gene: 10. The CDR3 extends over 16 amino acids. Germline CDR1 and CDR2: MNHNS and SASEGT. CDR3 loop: CASSQPAGQGNSPLHF. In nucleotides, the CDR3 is TGTGCCAGCAGCCAACCGGCGGGACAGGGAAATTCACCCCTCCACTTT.

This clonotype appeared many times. CDR3: CASSLGLAGVLDTQYF. CDR3 coding DNA: TGCGCCAGCAGCCTGGGACTAGCGGGAGTGCTAGATACGCAGTATTTT. The chain carries TRBV5-1 and TRBJ2-3, with 14 bases matching TRBD2. Germline trimming cut 4 bases from V and 5 bases from J; bases unmatched to any gene: 6. This CDR3 has 16 amino acids. Germline lookup yields CDR1 SGHRS and CDR2 YFSETQ.

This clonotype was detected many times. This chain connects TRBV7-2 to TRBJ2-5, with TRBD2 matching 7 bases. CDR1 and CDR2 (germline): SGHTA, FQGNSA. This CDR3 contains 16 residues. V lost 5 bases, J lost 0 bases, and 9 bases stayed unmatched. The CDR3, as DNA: TGTGCCAGCAGCGCAAGACTAGCTGAGTACCAAGAGACCCAGTACTTC. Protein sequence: CASSARLAEYQETQYF.

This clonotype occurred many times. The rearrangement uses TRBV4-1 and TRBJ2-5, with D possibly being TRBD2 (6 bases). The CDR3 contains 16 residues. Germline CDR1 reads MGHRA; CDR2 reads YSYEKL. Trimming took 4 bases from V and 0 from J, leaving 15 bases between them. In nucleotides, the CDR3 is TGCGCCAGCAGCCCTCAGGTGGCGGGGAACCAAGAGACCCAGTACTTC. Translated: CASSPQVAGNQETQYF.

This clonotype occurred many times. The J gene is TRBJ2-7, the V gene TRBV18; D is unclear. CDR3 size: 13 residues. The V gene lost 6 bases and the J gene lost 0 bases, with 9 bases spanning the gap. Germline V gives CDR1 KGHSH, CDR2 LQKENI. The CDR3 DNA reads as TGTGCCAGCTCCCCCGATTACTCCTACGAGCAGTACTTC. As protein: CASSPDYSYEQYF.

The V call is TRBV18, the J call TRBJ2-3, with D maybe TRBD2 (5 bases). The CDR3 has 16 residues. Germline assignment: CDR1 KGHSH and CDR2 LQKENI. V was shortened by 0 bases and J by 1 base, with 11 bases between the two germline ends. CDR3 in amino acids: CASSPPTPRGTDTQYF. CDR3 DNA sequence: TGTGCCAGCTCACCACCGACTCCGCGGGGCACAGATACGCAGTATTTT.

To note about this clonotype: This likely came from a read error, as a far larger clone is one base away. This chain's CDR3 is CASSPAGASGTDTQYF. DNA of the CDR3: TGTGCCAGCAGCCCGGCCGGGGCCTCGGGCACAGATACGCAGTATTTT. V gene TRBV9 combines with J gene TRBJ2-3; D assignment may be TRBD1 or TRBD2 (5 bases each). The CDR3 runs 16 residues. The V gene lost 4 bases and the J gene lost 1 base, with 16 bases spanning the gap. Germline-derived CDR1 and CDR2 are SGDLS and YYNGEE.

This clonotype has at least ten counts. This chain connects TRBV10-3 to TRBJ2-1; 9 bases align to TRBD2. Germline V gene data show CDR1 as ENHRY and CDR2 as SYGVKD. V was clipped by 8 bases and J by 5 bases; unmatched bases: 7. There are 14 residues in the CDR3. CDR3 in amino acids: CAISPSGVNNEQFF. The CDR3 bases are TGTGCCATCTCCCCTAGCGGGGTAAACAATGAGCAGTTCTTC.

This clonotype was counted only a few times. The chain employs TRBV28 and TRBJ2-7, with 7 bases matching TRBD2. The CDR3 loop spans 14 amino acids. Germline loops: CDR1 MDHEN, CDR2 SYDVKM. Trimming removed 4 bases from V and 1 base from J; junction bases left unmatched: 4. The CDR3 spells CASSYWGGSYEQYF. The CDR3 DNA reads TGTGCCAGCAGTTACTGGGGAGGGTCCTACGAGCAGTACTTC.

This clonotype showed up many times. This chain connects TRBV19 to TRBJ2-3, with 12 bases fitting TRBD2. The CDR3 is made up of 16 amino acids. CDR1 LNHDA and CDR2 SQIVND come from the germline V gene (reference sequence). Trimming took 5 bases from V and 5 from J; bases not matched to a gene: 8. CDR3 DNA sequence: TGTGCCAGTAGTCCGCGGACTAGCGGGGAGGTAGATACGCAGTATTTT. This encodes CASSPRTSGEVDTQYF.

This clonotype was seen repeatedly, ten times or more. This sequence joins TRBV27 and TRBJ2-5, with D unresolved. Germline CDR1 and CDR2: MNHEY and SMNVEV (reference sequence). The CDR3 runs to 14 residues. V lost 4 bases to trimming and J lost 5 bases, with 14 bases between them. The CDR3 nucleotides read TGTGCCAGCAGTTCCACATGGACCGGGGAGACCCAGTACTTC. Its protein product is CASSSTWTGETQYF.

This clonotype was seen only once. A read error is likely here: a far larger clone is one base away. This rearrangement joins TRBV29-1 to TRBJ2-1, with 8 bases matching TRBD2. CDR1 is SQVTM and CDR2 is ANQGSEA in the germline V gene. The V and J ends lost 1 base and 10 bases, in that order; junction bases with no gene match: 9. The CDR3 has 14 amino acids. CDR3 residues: CSVEGKQGGREQFF. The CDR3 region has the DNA TGCAGCGTTGAAGGCAAACAGGGCGGGAGGGAGCAGTTCTTC.

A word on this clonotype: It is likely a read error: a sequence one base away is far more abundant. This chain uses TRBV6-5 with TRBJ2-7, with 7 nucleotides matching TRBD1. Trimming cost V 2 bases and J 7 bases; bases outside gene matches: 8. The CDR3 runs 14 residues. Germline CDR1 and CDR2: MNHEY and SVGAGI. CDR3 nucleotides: TGTGCCAGCAGTTACCGGGGACAGTCCGATGAGCAGTACTTC. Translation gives CASSYRGQSDEQYF.

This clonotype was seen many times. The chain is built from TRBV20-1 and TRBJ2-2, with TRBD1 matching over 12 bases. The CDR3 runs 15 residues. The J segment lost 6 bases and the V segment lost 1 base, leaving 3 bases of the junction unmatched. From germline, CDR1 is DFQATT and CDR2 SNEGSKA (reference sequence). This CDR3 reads CSARGGTGGAGELFF. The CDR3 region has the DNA TGCAGTGCTAGAGGAGGGACAGGGGGCGCCGGGGAGCTGTTTTTT.

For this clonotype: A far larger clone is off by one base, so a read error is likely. This CDR3 reads CASSLGGQLGNQPQHF. Written as DNA, the CDR3 is TGTGCCAGCAGCTTGGGGGGACAGCTAGGCAATCAGCCCCAGCATTTT. The genes are TRBV9 and TRBJ1-5; the match to TRBD1 covers 7 bases. This CDR3 contains 16 residues. V was pared by 4 bases and J by 2 bases, with 9 bases of the junction left unmatched. CDR1 and CDR2 from the germline V gene are SGDLS and YYNGEE.

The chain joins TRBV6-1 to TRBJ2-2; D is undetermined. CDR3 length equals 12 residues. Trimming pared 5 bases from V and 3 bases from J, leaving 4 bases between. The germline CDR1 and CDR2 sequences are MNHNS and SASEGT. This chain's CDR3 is CASSRDTGELFF. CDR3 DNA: TGTGCCAGCAGTCGGGACACCGGGGAGCTGTTTTTT.

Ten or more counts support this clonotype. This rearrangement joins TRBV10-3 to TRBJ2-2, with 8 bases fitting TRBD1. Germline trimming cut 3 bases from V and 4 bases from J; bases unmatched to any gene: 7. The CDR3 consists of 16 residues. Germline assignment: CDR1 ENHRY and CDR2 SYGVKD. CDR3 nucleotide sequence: TGTGCCATCAGTGACCCTCGACAGGGGCCCACCGGGGAGCTGTTTTTT. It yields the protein CAISDPRQGPTGELFF.

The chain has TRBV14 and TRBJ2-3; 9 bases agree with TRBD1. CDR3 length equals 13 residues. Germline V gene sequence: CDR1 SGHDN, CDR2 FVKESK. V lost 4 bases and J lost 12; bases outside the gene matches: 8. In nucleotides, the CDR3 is TGTGCCAGCAGCCGGGCCGGACAGGGGTCACAGTATTTT. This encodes CASSRAGQGSQYF.